Presented here are 28 T cell receptor beta chains from one specimen sequenced in a study of blood T cells in healthy people across ages. Sample-barcoded 5' priming and a J-beta primer mix drove a second PCR of roughly 7 to 11 cycles. TCRdb re-analysed the 5' RACE reads in MiXCR, keeping a single row per CDR3 protein. Among around 650,000 distinct CDR3 sequences listed, roughly 41% were seen once. The specimen sequenced was blood. These receptor sequences come from an elderly man in good health.

This clonotype was seen a few times. J is TRBJ1-5 and V is TRBV20-1; no clear D gene. V was pared by 4 bases and J by 0 bases, with 13 bases between. This CDR3 has 15 amino acids. Germline V gene sequence: CDR1 DFQATT, CDR2 SNEGSKA (reference sequence). The CDR3 DNA follows: TGCAGTGCTACGTGGGGTGGTATTAGCAATCAGCCCCAGCATTTT. Its translation is CSATWGGISNQPQHF.

J is TRBJ2-3 and V is TRBV12-3 or TRBV12-4, with TRBD1 identical over 10 bases. Trimming took 6 bases from V and 0 from J; bases not matched to a gene: 3. The CDR3 has 15 amino acids. CDR3 coding DNA: TGTGCCAGCAGGGCGGGACAGGGGAGCACAGATACGCAGTATTTT. Protein sequence: CASRAGQGSTDTQYF.

This chain links TRBV7-2 with TRBJ2-5; the D gene is possibly TRBD2 (6 bases). Germline CDR1 is SGHTA and CDR2 is FQGNSA. This CDR3 contains 16 residues. Trimming removed 3 bases at V and 5 bases at J, with 19 bases between. The CDR3 DNA reads as TGTGCCAGCAGCTTGTGGTCCGCGGGATTGGAGGAGACCCAGTACTTC. Its protein product is CASSLWSAGLEETQYF.

This clonotype was counted between two and nine times. This sequence joins TRBV29-1 and TRBJ2-5; a possible D gene is TRBD2 (7 bases). V was cut by 6 bases and J by 5 bases, with 16 bases left in between. The CDR3 is 13 residues long. CDR1 and CDR2 (germline): SQVTM, ANQGSEA. For the CDR3, the DNA is TGCAGCGTGGGAGGGGGAGAGAGGGAGACCCAGTACTTC. Its protein product is CSVGGGERETQYF.

J is TRBJ2-7 and V is TRBV7-2, with 9 bases fitting TRBD1. Germline loops: CDR1 SGHTA, CDR2 FQGNSA. V was pared by 4 bases and J by 5 bases, with 9 bases of the junction left unmatched. The CDR3 consists of 15 residues. CDR3 nucleotides: TGTGCCAGCAGCTCGCAGGGACAGGGACTTCACGAGCAGTACTTC. This gives the protein CASSSQGQGLHEQYF.

The chain employs TRBV27 and TRBJ2-3, with TRBD1 matching over 10 bases. With 8 bases clipped from V and 4 bases from J, the junction kept 6 bases outside the gene matches. CDR3 size: 14 residues. Germline V CDR1 and CDR2: MNHEY, SMNVEV (reference sequence). CDR3 region: CASARDRGSDTQYF. For the CDR3, the DNA is TGTGCCAGCGCCCGGGACAGGGGATCAGATACGCAGTATTTT.

The V and J genes are TRBV27 and TRBJ2-5; the D gene is possibly TRBD2 (6 bases). Germline V gives CDR1 MNHEY, CDR2 SMNVEV (reference sequence). V lost 7 bases to trimming and J lost 11 bases, with 29 bases between them. CDR3 length: 16 amino acids. The CDR3 loop reads CASTSGLAHSYNEQYF. The CDR3 DNA is TGTGCCAGCACCTCAGGCCTAGCGCACTCCTACAATGAGCAGTACTTC.

V is TRBV18 and J is TRBJ2-1; 9 bases are a match to TRBD2. Trimming removed 3 bases from V and 7 bases from J; junction bases left unmatched: 10. Looked up from germline, CDR1 is KGHSH and CDR2 is LQKENI. CDR3 length: 16 amino acids. The CDR3 DNA sequence: TGTGCCAGCTCACCGCTTTCGGGACTAGCATTAAATGAGCAGTTCTTC. Translated: CASSPLSGLALNEQFF.

This sequence joins TRBV7-2 and TRBJ1-2; 7 bases agree with TRBD1. The CDR3 is 14 amino acids. The trim removed 5 bases at V and 8 bases at J, leaving 11 bases unmatched. Per germline, CDR1 SGHTA and CDR2 FQGNSA. The DNA of the CDR3 is TGTGCCAGCAGCCCCGCAGGACAGGAAGGGGGCTACACCTTC. This encodes CASSPAGQEGGYTF.

The chain carries TRBV7-9 and TRBJ2-1; TRBD1 might be the D (7 bases). V was pared by 5 bases and J by 1 base, with 24 bases between. The length of the CDR3 is 19 residues. Germline CDR1 is SEHNR and CDR2 is FQNEAQ (reference sequence). The chain's CDR3 is CASSPQGGLDTGSYNEQFF. The CDR3 DNA follows: TGTGCCAGCAGCCCCCAGGGGGGACTCGACACGGGATCCTACAATGAGCAGTTCTTC.

This clonotype showed up just a few times. The rearrangement uses TRBV7-3 and TRBJ2-1; 10 bases fit TRBD1. After removal of 8 bases from V and 3 bases from J, the junction contained 4 bases not matched to a gene. This CDR3 contains 14 residues. The germline V gene encodes CDR1 SGHTA and CDR2 FQGTGA. DNA for the CDR3: TGTGCCAGCCCCGGGACAGGGGTCTACAATGAGCAGTTCTTC. This gives the protein CASPGTGVYNEQFF.

The chain combines TRBV12-3 or TRBV12-4 with TRBJ2-7; weak D call: TRBD2 (5 bases). This CDR3 region has 15 residues. Between the trimmed V and J ends, which lost 6 bases and 2 bases, there was a span of 17 bases. The CDR3 sequence is CASREYSLGAYEQYF. CDR3 nucleotide sequence: TGTGCCAGCAGGGAGTATTCCCTGGGAGCCTACGAGCAGTACTTC.

V and J are TRBV25-1 and TRBJ2-5; D is possibly TRBD2 (6 bases). Trimming took 3 bases from V and 3 from J, leaving 11 bases between them. The germline CDR1 and CDR2 sequences are MGHDK and SYGVNS. CDR3 length: 14 amino acids. CDR3 sequence reads: CASSDPGVKETQYF. CDR3 DNA sequence: TGTGCCAGCAGTGATCCGGGGGTTAAAGAGACCCAGTACTTC.

There are a few counts of this clonotype. The rearrangement uses TRBV29-1 and TRBJ2-7; 10 bases align to TRBD1. The CDR3 consists of 14 residues. Germline trimming cut 3 bases from V and 4 bases from J; bases unmatched to any gene: 6. Germline V gene data show CDR1 as SQVTM and CDR2 as ANQGSEA. CDR3: CSVDATGGGYEQYF. The CDR3 DNA reads TGCAGCGTTGACGCGACAGGGGGCGGGTACGAGCAGTACTTC.

This clonotype was detected a few times. This chain connects TRBV7-2 to TRBJ2-3, with D tentatively TRBD2 (5 bases). Per germline, CDR1 SGHTA and CDR2 FQGNSA. The CDR3 is 12 amino acids. V was trimmed by 5 bases and J by 11 bases, leaving 14 bases between them. This CDR3 is CASSLTREKQYF. DNA for the CDR3: TGTGCCAGCAGCCTTACTAGAGAAAAGCAGTATTTT.

This clonotype was counted only a few times. This chain joins TRBV20-1 and TRBJ1-1; no clear D gene. V dropped 6 bases and J dropped 1 base, with 6 bases sitting between them. The CDR3 runs 11 residues. CDR1 DFQATT and CDR2 SNEGSKA come from the germline V gene (reference sequence). The CDR3 here is CSAEENTEAFF. The CDR3 nucleotides are TGCAGTGCGGAAGAGAACACTGAAGCTTTCTTT.

This clonotype was recorded a few times. This chain links TRBV4-1 with TRBJ2-7; 10 bases agree with TRBD1. The CDR3 covers 15 residues. The germline CDR1 and CDR2 sequences are MGHRA and YSYEKL. Losses at the gene ends were 6 bases for V and 6 bases for J; bases not matched to a gene: 11. The CDR3 DNA reads TGCGCCAGCAGTTATCCGGGACAGGGGATTCTCGAGCAGTACTTC. Translating gives CASSYPGQGILEQYF.

This clonotype came up a few times. The rearrangement uses TRBV30 and TRBJ2-7; 7 bases are shared with TRBD2. Germline V gene sequence: CDR1 GTSNPN, CDR2 SVGIG (reference sequence). J was trimmed by 2 bases and V by 8 bases; bases with no gene match: 12. The CDR3 is 14 amino acids. CDR3 nucleotides: TGTGCCGGAGGATCTAGCGGAGGACCCTACGAGCAGTACTTC. It yields the protein CAGGSSGGPYEQYF. Together with reference TRBV30 and TRBJ2-7, the CDR3 gives the full variable domain: SQTIHQWPATLVQPVGSPLSLECTVEGTSNPNLYWYRQAAGRGLQLLFYSVGIGQISSEVPQNLSASRPQDRQFILSSKKLLLSDSGFYLCAGGSSGGPYEQYFGPGTRLTVT.

The chain joins TRBV5-1 to TRBJ1-4; TRBD1 aligns across 8 bases. The CDR3 length is 16 residues. Germline trimming cut 5 bases from V and 5 bases from J; bases unmatched to any gene: 11. The germline gives CDR1 SGHRS, CDR2 YFSETQ. The CDR3: CASSRRQGHNNEKLFF. CDR3 in DNA: TGCGCCAGCAGTCGTAGACAGGGGCACAACAATGAAAAACTGTTTTTT.

In its sample, this clonotype was seen once. This rearrangement joins TRBV6-2 or TRBV6-3 to TRBJ2-3, with 11 nucleotides matching TRBD2. The CDR3 length is 18 residues. Looked up from germline, CDR1 is MNHEY and CDR2 is SVGEGT. The V and J ends lost 6 bases and 0 bases, in that order; junction bases with no gene match: 11. The CDR3 region has the DNA TGTGCCAGCAGCTGGGGACTAGCGGAGAGTTATAGCACAGATACGCAGTATTTT. Translation gives CASSWGLAESYSTDTQYF.

J is TRBJ2-1 and V is TRBV28; 16 bases align to TRBD2. V was pared by 2 bases and J by 15 bases, with 13 bases of the junction left unmatched. Germline V gene sequence: CDR1 MDHEN, CDR2 SYDVKM. CDR3 length: 17 amino acids. Written as DNA, the CDR3 is TGTGCCAGCAGTTTACTCGGGACTAGCGGGAGGGCCCCGAGCCCGTTCTTC. Amino acids: CASSLLGTSGRAPSPFF. Drawing the rest from reference TRBV28 and TRBJ2-1, the complete variable domain is DVKVTQSSRYLVKRTGEKVFLECVQDMDHENMFWYRQDPGLGLRLIYFSYDVKMKEKGDIPEGYSVSREKKERFSLILESASTNQTSMYLCASSLLGTSGRAPSPFFGPGTRLTVL.

The V gene is TRBV27, the J gene TRBJ2-3, with D perhaps being TRBD1 or TRBD2 (6 bases each). The CDR3 contains 16 residues. Germline V CDR1 and CDR2: MNHEY, SMNVEV (reference sequence). V lost 1 base, J lost 7 bases, and 18 bases lay in between. The CDR3 sequence: CASSLFVGGNQNTQYF. The CDR3 DNA is TGTGCCAGCAGTTTATTCGTCGGGGGCAATCAGAATACGCAGTATTTT.

This clonotype was observed a handful of times. V usage is TRBV20-1 and J usage is TRBJ2-3; 7 nucleotides agree with TRBD1. CDR1 is DFQATT and CDR2 is SNEGSKA in the germline V gene (reference sequence). Trimming took 0 bases from V and 1 from J; bases not matched to a gene: 10. The CDR3 loop spans 17 amino acids. The CDR3 sequence: CSARDQKGGLGTDTQYF. Written as DNA, the CDR3 is TGCAGTGCTAGAGATCAAAAAGGGGGCCTCGGCACAGATACGCAGTATTTT.

The V and J genes are TRBV4-3 and TRBJ2-7; possibly TRBD2 for D (6 bases). The CDR3 extends over 15 amino acids. V was shortened by 3 bases and J by 7 bases, with 19 bases between the two germline ends. CDR1 LGHNA and CDR2 YSLEER come from the germline V gene. In DNA form, the CDR3 reads TGCGCCAGCAGCCAGCAGACTAGGTCCTACAATGAGCAGTACTTC. This codes for CASSQQTRSYNEQYF.

The chain has TRBV30 and TRBJ1-2; perhaps TRBD1 as D (6 bases). Germline V CDR1 and CDR2: GTSNPN, SVGIG (reference sequence). V was shortened by 2 bases and J by 5 bases, with 9 bases between the two germline ends. The CDR3 totals 12 residues. CDR3 in amino acids: CAWSLGHYGYTF. CDR3 coding DNA: TGTGCCTGGAGTTTGGGACATTATGGCTACACCTTC.

Of note for this clonotype: A clone one base away is much larger, so this may be a read error. The V and J genes are TRBV29-1 and TRBJ2-5, with 7 bases matching TRBD2. The CDR3 has 14 amino acids. Germline V CDR1 and CDR2: SQVTM, ANQGSEA. J was trimmed by 4 bases and V by 5 bases; bases with no gene match: 10. The CDR3 loop reads CSVCRQQRGETQYF. The CDR3 DNA reads TGCAGCGTTTGTAGGCAACAGCGGGGAGAGACCCAGTACTTC.

V and J are TRBV7-3 and TRBJ2-3; weak D call: TRBD1 (5 bases). The V end lost 5 bases, the J end lost 5 bases, and 14 bases lay between the germline ends. This CDR3 spans 14 amino acids. Germline-derived CDR1 and CDR2 are SGHTA and FQGTGA. CDR3 protein: CASSVGVRVDTQYF. DNA for the CDR3: TGTGCCAGCAGCGTAGGGGTCAGGGTAGATACGCAGTATTTT.

This clonotype was counted only a few times. Given a much more abundant clone one base away, this may be a read error. The chain uses TRBV29-1 and TRBJ2-7, with a weak D call TRBD1 (6 bases). CDR1 SQVTM and CDR2 ANQGSEA come from the germline V gene. The V end was cut by 4 bases, the J end by 0 bases, with 7 bases between. This CDR3 has 12 residues. For the CDR3, the DNA is TGCAGCGTTGTGGACAGCTCCTACGAGCAGTACTTC. This codes for CSVVDSSYEQYF.